Below, 11 T cell receptor beta chains from the same sample are listed, as sequenced in a study of T cell responses to AZD1222 COVID-19 vaccine. The assay was immunoSEQ multiplex PCR, and TCRdb's table has in-frame clones only and misses some. Here the sample spans roughly 89,000 clones, over 75% being singletons. This specimen was peripheral blood, taken on day 0 of MenACWY control vaccination. These receptors originate from an adult in good health.

The V gene is TRBV28, the J gene TRBJ1-6; TRBD1 might be the D (5 bases). The V end lost 5 bases, the J end lost 10 bases, and 12 bases lay between the germline ends. Germline loops: CDR1 MDHEN, CDR2 SYDVKM. This CDR3 is built from 13 residues. Here the CDR3 reads CASSAGFDSPLHF. The CDR3 DNA reads TGTGCCAGCAGTGCAGGGTTCGACTCACCCCTCCACTTT. The whole variable domain, remainder taken from reference TRBV28 and TRBJ1-6, is DVKVTQSSRYLVKRTGEKVFLECVQDMDHENMFWYRQDPGLGLRLIYFSYDVKMKEKGDIPEGYSVSREKKERFSLILESASTNQTSMYLCASSAGFDSPLHFGNGTRLTVT.

CDR3 protein: CASSLPGEAFF. The CDR3 DNA is TGTGCCAGCAGTTTACCAGGGGAAGCTTTCTTT. J is TRBJ1-1 and V is TRBV12-3 or TRBV12-4; possible D gene TRBD1, 5 bases. The CDR3 has 11 amino acids. The ends were cut back, 2 bases at V and 8 bases at J, with 6 bases in the middle.

This chain joins TRBV28 and TRBJ2-1, with 15 nucleotides matching TRBD2. CDR3 size: 15 residues. The J segment lost 9 bases and the V segment lost 5 bases, leaving 5 bases of the junction unmatched. Germline CDR1 and CDR2: MDHEN and SYDVKM. CDR3 sequence: CASSPGLAGGGEQFF. The CDR3 DNA is TGTGCCAGCAGTCCGGGACTAGCGGGGGGCGGTGAGCAGTTCTTC.

The V call is TRBV9, the J call TRBJ2-5, with 10 bases lining up with TRBD2. Germline trimming cut 3 bases from V and 7 bases from J; bases unmatched to any gene: 6. Germline values: CDR1 SGDLS, CDR2 YYNGEE. There are 14 residues in the CDR3. The DNA for the CDR3 is TGTGCCAGCAGCGGGGGACAGCGGGAGGGGACCCAGTACTTC. It codes for CASSGGQREGTQYF.

The gene calls are TRBV5-1 and TRBJ1-1; 9 bases are shared with TRBD1. The V gene's germline CDR1 is SGHRS and CDR2 YFSETQ. CDR3 length equals 15 residues. V lost 0 bases, J lost 2 bases, and 2 bases stayed unmatched. The CDR3 region is CASSLGTGANTEAFF. The CDR3 nucleotides read TGCGCCAGCAGCTTGGGGACAGGGGCAAACACTGAAGCTTTCTTT.

The chain couples TRBV2 to TRBJ2-5; D is unresolved. The CDR3 extends over 15 amino acids. V lost 6 bases and J 1 base, leaving 15 bases between the germline ends. Germline CDR1 is SNHLY and CDR2 is FYNNEI. The chain's CDR3 is CASSDSFDFQETQYF. DNA for the CDR3: TGTGCCAGCAGCGACTCCTTCGACTTCCAAGAGACCCAGTACTTC.

The chain has TRBV5-4 and TRBJ2-7, with 9 positions matching TRBD1. Losses at the gene ends were 6 bases for V and 5 bases for J; bases not matched to a gene: 6. The CDR3 runs 13 residues. Germline CDR1 reads SGHNT; CDR2 reads YYREEE (reference sequence). The CDR3 DNA reads as TGTGCCAGCAACCGGGACAGGGTACACGAGCAGTACTTC. Its protein is CASNRDRVHEQYF.

The V call is TRBV9, the J call TRBJ2-1, with 8 bases matching TRBD2. The germline V gene encodes CDR1 SGDLS and CDR2 YYNGEE. J was trimmed by 5 bases and V by 0 bases; bases with no gene match: 10. This CDR3 is built from 17 residues. The CDR3 here is CASSVAPSGLLNNEQFF. CDR3 nucleotides: TGTGCCAGCAGCGTAGCTCCTAGCGGGCTATTAAACAATGAGCAGTTCTTC.

The rearrangement links TRBV25-1 to TRBJ1-1, with 8 positions matching TRBD1. V shed 4 bases, J shed 6 bases, and the junction held 7 bases outside the gene matches. Germline V CDR1 and CDR2: MGHDK, SYGVNS. The CDR3 consists of 14 residues. The CDR3 nucleotides read TGTGCCAGCAGTGGGGCAGGGGGCATCGCTGAAGCTTTCTTT. This translates into CASSGAGGIAEAFF. The whole variable domain, filled in from reference TRBV25-1 and TRBJ1-1, reads EADIYQTPRYLVIGTGKKITLECSQTMGHDKMYWYQQDPGMELHLIHYSYGVNSTEKGDLSSESTVSRIRTEHFPLTLESARPSHTSQYLCASSGAGGIAEAFFGQGTRLTVV.

CDR3 sequence reads: CAISRTEYEQYF. CDR3 coding DNA: TGTGCCATCAGCCGGACAGAGTACGAGCAGTACTTC. The rearrangement uses TRBV10-3 and TRBJ2-7, with a tentative D call TRBD1 (6 bases). V lost 6 bases to trimming and J lost 4 bases, with 10 bases between them. This CDR3 spans 12 amino acids. CDR1 and CDR2 (germline): ENHRY, SYGVKD.

The chain joins TRBV10-3 to TRBJ1-1; tentatively, D is TRBD1 (5 bases). Germline-derived CDR1 and CDR2 are ENHRY and SYGVKD. This CDR3 region has 14 residues. V was shortened by 11 bases and J by 0 bases, with 16 bases between the two germline ends. The CDR3 spells CAHSGGDLNTEAFF. CDR3 nucleotide sequence: TGTGCCCACTCGGGGGGGGACCTGAACACTGAAGCTTTCTTT.